This TCR beta chain was found in a study of CD8 T cells in Susac syndrome. RNA was extracted with the RNeasy kit, and a quantity of about 0.45 to 1 ug was reverse transcribed using random hexamers. The TCR beta CDR3 was amplified by immunoSEQ multiplex PCR across 54 Vbeta, 13 Jbeta. Via MiXCR, TCRdb re-called the immunoSEQ multiplex PCR reads, giving one row per CDR3 protein. Here the sample spans tens of thousands of distinct CDR3 sequences, 93% being singletons. Germline lookup yields CDR1 SGHRS and CDR2 YFSETQ. The CDR3 has 15 residues. Trimming removed 4 bases at V and 5 bases at J, with 15 bases between. CD8+ and CD4+ T cells circulating in blood were sequenced for TCR beta. Relapsing-remitting disease, either stable or active, was present in the multiple sclerosis controls, who were treatment-naive patients. This clonotype was seen once.

This receptor was taken from a human donor with multiple sclerosis. The sequenced material came from CD8+ T cells from PBMCs. The chain couples TRBV5-1 to TRBJ1-4; no reliable D call. CDR3 in amino acids: CASSPASFGNEKLFF. In nucleotides, the CDR3 is TGCGCCAGCAGCCCCGCGAGCTTCGGCAATGAAAAACTGTTTTTT.